This passage covers 4 T cell receptor beta chains from one sample sequenced in a study of blood T cells in healthy people across ages. Alongside a J-beta primer mix, a sample-barcoded 5' primer served in a second PCR lasting 7 to 11 cycles. TCRdb called the 5' RACE reads again in MiXCR, with one record for every CDR3 protein. The profile shows about 930,000 distinct CDR3 sequences, 25% to 30% of them singletons. The same data also contributed to another study, on T cells of mothers and their children.

Sequenced sample: blood. The receptors derive from a woman between 40 and 55 years old in good health.

In its sample, this clonotype was seen a few times. The chain joins TRBV4-2 to TRBJ2-3; a weak D match, TRBD2 (5 bases). Germline assignment: CDR1 LGHNA and CDR2 YNFKEQ. The CDR3 totals 17 residues. V lost 4 bases to trimming and J lost 6 bases, with 23 bases between them. The CDR3 spells CASSRLTSLAVGDTQYF. CDR3 bases: TGTGCCAGCAGCCGTCTAACTAGTCTAGCCGTAGGGGATACGCAGTATTTT.

This clonotype was observed a single time. The chain uses TRBV2 and TRBJ1-1; the match to TRBD1 covers 10 bases. Germline values: CDR1 SNHLY, CDR2 FYNNEI. The CDR3 extends over 15 amino acids. V trimming: 7 bases; J trimming: 1 base; junction bases outside the gene matches: 6. The CDR3 nucleotides are TGTGCCAGCATCCTCAGGGACAGGGGGAACACTGAAGCTTTCTTT. Protein sequence: CASILRDRGNTEAFF.

Ten or more counts support this clonotype. The chain uses TRBV3-1 and TRBJ2-7; 8 bases match TRBD1. This CDR3 has 14 amino acids. J lost 6 bases, V lost 1 base, and 5 bases had no gene match. CDR1 is LGHDT, CDR2 YNNKEL, per germline (reference sequence). The CDR3 DNA reads TGTGCCAGCAGCCAAGTGGCAGGGGGCGGCGAGCAGTACTTC. It specifies CASSQVAGGGEQYF.

The chain is built from TRBV7-6 and TRBJ1-3; D is unresolved. The CDR3 length is 17 residues. Germline CDR1 SGHVS, CDR2 FNYEAQ. Trimming cost V 0 bases and J 3 bases, with 15 bases left between them. The CDR3 nucleotides are TGTGCCAGCAGCTTAGCGGTGGCAGCCCTCGGTGGAAACACCATATATTTT. It specifies CASSLAVAALGGNTIYF.